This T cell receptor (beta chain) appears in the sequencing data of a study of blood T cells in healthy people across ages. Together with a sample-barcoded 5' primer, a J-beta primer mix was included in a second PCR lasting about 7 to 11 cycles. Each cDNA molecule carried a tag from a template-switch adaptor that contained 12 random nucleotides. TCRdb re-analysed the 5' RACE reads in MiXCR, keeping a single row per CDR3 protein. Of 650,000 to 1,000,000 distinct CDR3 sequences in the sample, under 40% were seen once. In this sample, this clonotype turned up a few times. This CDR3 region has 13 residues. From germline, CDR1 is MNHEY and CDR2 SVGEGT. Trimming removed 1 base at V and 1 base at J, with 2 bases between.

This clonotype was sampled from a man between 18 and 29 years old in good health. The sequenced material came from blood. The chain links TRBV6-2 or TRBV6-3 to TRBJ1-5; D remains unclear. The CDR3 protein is CASSYYSNQPQHF. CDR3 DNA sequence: TGTGCCAGCAGTTACTACAGCAATCAGCCCCAGCATTTT.